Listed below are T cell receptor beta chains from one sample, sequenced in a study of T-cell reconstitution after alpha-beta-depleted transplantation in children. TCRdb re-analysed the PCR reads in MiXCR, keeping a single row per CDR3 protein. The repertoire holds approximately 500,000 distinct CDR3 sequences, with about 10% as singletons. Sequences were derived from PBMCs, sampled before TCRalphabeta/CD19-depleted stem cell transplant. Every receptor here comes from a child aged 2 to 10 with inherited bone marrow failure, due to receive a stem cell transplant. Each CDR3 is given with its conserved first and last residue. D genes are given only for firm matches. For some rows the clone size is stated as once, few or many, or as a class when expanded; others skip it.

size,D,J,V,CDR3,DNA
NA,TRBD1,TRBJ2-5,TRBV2,CAGTGDQETQYF,TGTGCCGGGACAGGGGACCAAGAGACCCAGTACTTC
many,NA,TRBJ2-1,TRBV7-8,CASSFLGSSIYEQFF,TGTGCCAGCAGCTTTCTCGGGAGTTCTATCTATGAGCAGTTCTTC
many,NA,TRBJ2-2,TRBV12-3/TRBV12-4,CASREPGATGELFF,TGTGCCAGCAGGGAACCAGGGGCTACCGGGGAGCTGTTTTTT
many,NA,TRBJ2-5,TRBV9,CASSPRQGRGETQYF,TGTGCCAGCAGCCCCCGACAGGGGAGGGGAGAGACCCAGTACTTC
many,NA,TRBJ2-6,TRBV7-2,CASSFRRFSGANVLTF,TGTGCCAGCAGCTTCAGACGCTTTTCTGGGGCCAACGTCCTGACTTTC
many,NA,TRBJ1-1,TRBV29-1,CSVDWGTEAFF,TGCAGCGTTGATTGGGGTACTGAAGCTTTCTTT
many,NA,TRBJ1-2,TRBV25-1,CASNPNEQGTDYGYTF,TGTGCCAGCAACCCGAACGAACAGGGTACCGACTATGGCTACACCTTC
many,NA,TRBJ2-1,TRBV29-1,CSAGRVGQFF,TGCAGCGCGGGCCGGGTGGGGCAGTTCTTC
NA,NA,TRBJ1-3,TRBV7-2,CASSIRRGNTIYF,TGTGCCAGCAGCATCCGAAGAGGAAACACCATATATTTT
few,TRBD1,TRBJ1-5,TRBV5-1,CASSPGQGQPQHF,TGCGCCAGCAGCCCAGGACAGGGTCAGCCCCAGCATTTT